Listed below are T cell receptor beta chains from one sample, sequenced in a study of T-cell reconstitution after alpha-beta-depleted transplantation in children. TCRdb re-analysed the PCR reads in MiXCR, keeping a single row per CDR3 protein. Counted here are fewer than 550,000 distinct CDR3 sequences, about 16% occurring once; the ten biggest clones make up approximately 29%. Sequencing used PBMCs, mostly from graft donor cells, obtained 360 days after TCRalphabeta/CD19-depleted stem cell transplant. The receptors stem from a boy in the first two years of life who had a stem cell transplant for Wiskott-Aldrich syndrome, so the T cells may come from the graft donor. CDR3s include the opening cysteine and the closing phenylalanine or tryptophan. The order of the fields is clone size, V gene, D gene, J gene, CDR3 length, CDR3 DNA, CDR3 protein. The D gene is left open where the match is weak. Clone sizes are given selectively: once, few, many, or a class where the clone is expanded.

abundance: .
v_gene: TRBV6-5
d_gene: TRBD2
j_gene: TRBJ2-5
len: 15
CDR3nt: TGTGCCAGCAGTAGCCCAAGCGGGAGGCAAGAGACCCAGTACTTC
CDR3aa: CASSSPSGRQETQYF

abundance: .
v_gene: TRBV12-3/TRBV12-4
d_gene: .
j_gene: TRBJ1-5
len: 17
CDR3nt: TGTGCCAGCAGTTTAGAGGGGGTTATCAATAGCAATCAGCCCCAGCATTTT
CDR3aa: CASSLEGVINSNQPQHF

abundance: few
v_gene: TRBV12-3/TRBV12-4
d_gene: .
j_gene: TRBJ1-6
len: 10
CDR3nt: TGTGCCAGCGCCCTATCACCCCTCCACTTT
CDR3aa: CASALSPLHF

abundance: .
v_gene: TRBV11-1
d_gene: .
j_gene: TRBJ2-1
len: 15
CDR3nt: TGTGCCAGCAGCTTAGATAGGCTCAGCAGCAATGAGCAGTTCTTC
CDR3aa: CASSLDRLSSNEQFF

abundance: .
v_gene: TRBV4-1
d_gene: .
j_gene: TRBJ2-3
len: 16
CDR3nt: TGCGCCAGCAGCCAAATCTTTGACATTCGCACAGATACGCAGTATTTT
CDR3aa: CASSQIFDIRTDTQYF

abundance: .
v_gene: TRBV4-2
d_gene: TRBD1
j_gene: TRBJ2-6
len: 19
CDR3nt: TGTGCCAGCAGCCAAGAAGGTGGGACAGTGACCTCTGGGGCCAACGTCCTGACTTTC
CDR3aa: CASSQEGGTVTSGANVLTF

abundance: few
v_gene: TRBV5-1
d_gene: TRBD1
j_gene: TRBJ2-7
len: 16
CDR3nt: TGCGCCAGCAGCTTGGGTGGGACAGGTCCCCCCTACGAGCAGTACTTC
CDR3aa: CASSLGGTGPPYEQYF

abundance: few
v_gene: TRBV27
d_gene: .
j_gene: TRBJ2-1
len: 13
CDR3nt: TGTGCCAGCACTTCTCTCCCCCACGGTGAGCAGTTCTTC
CDR3aa: CASTSLPHGEQFF

abundance: .
v_gene: TRBV6-5
d_gene: .
j_gene: TRBJ2-2
len: 14
CDR3nt: TGTGCCAGCAGTTATCCCGATTTCACCGGGGAGCTGTTTTTT
CDR3aa: CASSYPDFTGELFF

abundance: few
v_gene: TRBV5-1
d_gene: TRBD2
j_gene: TRBJ2-3
len: 16
CDR3nt: TGCGCCAGCAGCCCCCGGACTAGCGGGAGATCAGATACGCAGTATTTT
CDR3aa: CASSPRTSGRSDTQYF

abundance: .
v_gene: TRBV24-1
d_gene: TRBD1
j_gene: TRBJ2-5
len: 16
CDR3nt: TGTGCCACCAGTGATCCTGGGACAGGGCCACAAGAGACCCAGTACTTC
CDR3aa: CATSDPGTGPQETQYF

abundance: .
v_gene: TRBV12-3/TRBV12-4
d_gene: TRBD2
j_gene: TRBJ2-3
len: 18
CDR3nt: TGTGCCAGCAGTTTAGCGCTAAGGACTAGCGGTCTGACAGATACGCAGTATTTT
CDR3aa: CASSLALRTSGLTDTQYF

abundance: few
v_gene: TRBV7-2
d_gene: .
j_gene: TRBJ1-1
len: 17
CDR3nt: TGTGCCAGCAGCCCACAGGGATTTATAATAAAGAACACTGAAGCTTTCTTT
CDR3aa: CASSPQGFIIKNTEAFF

abundance: .
v_gene: TRBV20-1
d_gene: TRBD1
j_gene: TRBJ1-1
len: 14
CDR3nt: TGCAGTGCTCCCCCGGGACAGGGAAGGACTGAAGCTTTCTTT
CDR3aa: CSAPPGQGRTEAFF

abundance: few
v_gene: TRBV12-3/TRBV12-4
d_gene: TRBD2
j_gene: TRBJ2-3
len: 16
CDR3nt: TGTGCCAGCAGTTTAGTCGGGAGGGCCCGACGGGATACGCAGTATTTT
CDR3aa: CASSLVGRARRDTQYF

abundance: .
v_gene: TRBV28
d_gene: TRBD2
j_gene: TRBJ2-2
len: 15
CDR3nt: TGTGCCAGTCTCGGGGGGGCCGCGAACACCGGGGAGCTGTTTTTT
CDR3aa: CASLGGAANTGELFF